The present T cell receptor (beta chain) was sequenced within a study of cytomegalovirus exposure and HLA in healthy donors. As for this clone: Its antigen is not identified.

The study's findings and limits: Based on reports, TCR beta sequences accurately predicted HLA-A and HLA-B alleles for most subjects. There were reportedly fewer N-insertions in an Asian-associated ancestry cluster than the roughly 670-donor mean, in a later analysis.

In the PCR, 60 Vbeta and 13 Jbeta primers were used. In the original analysis: Later work found approximately 87 million unique TCR beta chains, with 9.5 million to 11 million shared. Assay used: immunoSEQ multiplex PCR; TCRdb lists only in-frame clones, some missing. V, J and clone size reflect that table, while D and trimming were determined from the DNA. The sample lists approximately 90,000 clones; roughly 80% were seen once. All the people who gave samples were healthy bone marrow donors. V shed 5 bases and J 5 bases; nucleotides not matched to a gene: 13. There are 17 residues in the CDR3. The germline CDR1 and CDR2 sequences are SGHTA and FQGNSA.

The receptor's source is a man aged 40-49 years in good health and CMV-seronegative. Sequencing was done on a sample of PBMCs. V is TRBV7-2 and J is TRBJ2-5, with 11 bases aligning to TRBD2. CDR3 amino acids: CASSLGTSGGFLETQYF. The CDR3 nucleotides read TGTGCCAGCAGCCTTGGGACTAGCGGAGGCTTTTTGGAGACCCAGTACTTC.